The rows below give T cell receptor beta chains drawn from one sample of a study of control samples from healthy donors and cancer patients. Measured with immunoSEQ multiplex PCR; TCRdb has only the in-frame clones, and not every one. The sample carries approximately 150,000 clones, 85% to 90% recorded once. The specimen sequenced was PBMCs. The receptors shown here come from a man aged 45 to 65 with head and neck cancer. The CDR3 runs from the conserved cysteine through the conserved F or W. Each record gives: D gene, J gene, V gene, clone size, CDR3 protein, CDR3 DNA. A D gene is named only where the DNA matches it firmly. Clone size appears in some rows only: once, few, many, or a class for an expanded clone.

. | TRBJ2-2 | TRBV30 | . | CAWKLRYANTGELFF | TGTGCCTGGAAACTACGGTATGCGAACACCGGGGAGCTGTTTTTT
TRBD2 | TRBJ2-1 | TRBV4-2 | . | CASSGSGEAYNEQFF | TGTGCCAGCTCAGGTAGCGGGGAGGCCTACAATGAGCAGTTCTTC
. | TRBJ1-6 | TRBV27 | . | CASSPRGPSYNSPLHF | TGTGCCAGCAGTCCCAGGGGCCCCTCCTATAATTCACCCCTCCACTTT
TRBD1 | TRBJ2-5 | TRBV7-2 | few | CASSFLQGALGETQYF | TGTGCCAGCAGCTTCCTACAGGGGGCTTTGGGGGAGACCCAGTACTTC
TRBD2 | TRBJ2-1 | TRBV28 | once | CASSTNSGGAFNEQFF | TGTGCCAGCAGTACAAATAGCGGGGGGGCCTTCAATGAGCAGTTCTTC
. | TRBJ1-2 | TRBV14 | . | CAGKGGYTF | TGTGCCGGCAAAGGGGGCTACACCTTC
. | TRBJ2-5 | TRBV5-1 | . | CASSLARTSTETQYF | TGCGCCAGCAGCTTGGCCCGGACCAGTACAGAGACCCAGTACTTC
. | TRBJ1-4 | TRBV28 | . | CASSFPRDIHEKLFF | TGTGCCAGCAGTTTCCCCAGGGACATTCATGAAAAACTGTTTTTT
. | TRBJ1-2 | TRBV7-3 | . | CASSLQGTATYGYTF | TGTGCCAGCAGCCTGCAAGGGACGGCTACCTATGGCTACACCTTC
. | TRBJ1-1 | TRBV6-5 | . | CASSQGGTEAFF | TGTGCCAGCAGCCAGGGAGGCACTGAAGCTTTCTTT
. | TRBJ2-2 | TRBV4-1 | . | CASSRRGRAYTGELFF | TGCGCCAGCAGCCGTCGGGGTAGGGCCTACACCGGGGAGCTGTTTTTT
. | TRBJ2-2 | TRBV15 | . | CATSRDGAITGELFF | TGTGCCACCAGCAGAGATGGGGCGATAACCGGGGAGCTGTTTTTT
. | TRBJ2-5 | TRBV3-1/TRBV3-2 | . | CASSQSQETQYF | TGTGCCAGCAGCCAATCCCAAGAGACCCAGTACTTC
TRBD2 | TRBJ2-3 | TRBV3-1/TRBV3-2 | . | CASSPLAAGSSTDTQYF | TGTGCCAGCAGCCCTCTAGCAGCGGGATCTAGCACAGATACGCAGTATTTT
. | TRBJ2-6 | TRBV5-1 | once | CASSLELADGANVLTF | TGCGCCAGCAGCTTGGAGCTAGCAGATGGGGCCAACGTCCTGACTTTC
. | TRBJ2-3 | TRBV3-1/TRBV3-2 | once | CASSQLSTQYF | TGTGCCAGCAGCCAGCTGTCTACGCAGTATTTT
. | TRBJ2-3 | TRBV29-1 | few | CSVTGTRTDTQYF | TGCAGCGTAACCGGGACGCGGACAGATACGCAGTATTTT
. | TRBJ2-5 | TRBV24-1 | . | CATSGAVGTYQETQYF | TGTGCCACCAGTGGGGCCGTGGGGACTTACCAAGAGACCCAGTACTTC
TRBD1 | TRBJ1-4 | TRBV30 | . | CAWKMGQGALFNEKLFF | TGTGCCTGGAAGATGGGACAGGGGGCACTATTTAATGAAAAACTGTTTTTT
. | TRBJ2-2 | TRBV4-1 | . | CASSQGQGNTGELFF | TGCGCCAGCAGCCAAGGCCAGGGGAACACCGGGGAGCTGTTTTTT
TRBD1 | TRBJ1-5 | TRBV2 | . | CASSMTGEESQPQHF | TGTGCCAGCAGTATGACAGGGGAAGAAAGTCAGCCCCAGCATTTT
TRBD1 | TRBJ1-1 | TRBV6-5 | . | CASSPPEGAGTEAFF | TGTGCCAGCAGTCCCCCTGAGGGGGCTGGCACTGAAGCTTTCTTT
. | TRBJ1-1 | TRBV9 | once | CASSPQGRENTEAFF | TGTGCCAGCAGCCCTCAGGGAAGGGAGAACACTGAAGCTTTCTTT
. | TRBJ2-1 | TRBV27 | . | CASRGPPYNEQFF | TGTGCCAGCAGAGGACCCCCCTACAATGAGCAGTTCTTC
. | TRBJ2-3 | TRBV4-2 | once | CASSQGGGRGNTDTQYF | TGTGCCAGCAGCCAAGGAGGGGGAAGAGGGAACACAGATACGCAGTATTTT
TRBD1 | TRBJ2-5 | TRBV18 | . | CASSPDRPRGTQYF | TGTGCCAGCTCACCGGACAGGCCCCGAGGGACCCAGTACTTC
TRBD2 | TRBJ2-5 | TRBV7-2 | once | CATRTSGSETQYF | TGTGCCACCCGGACTAGCGGGAGTGAGACCCAGTACTTC
TRBD2 | TRBJ2-3 | TRBV7-3 | . | CASSYKAGLAGGTDTQYF | TGTGCCAGCAGCTATAAAGCGGGACTAGCGGGGGGTACAGATACGCAGTATTTT
TRBD1 | TRBJ2-5 | TRBV18 | . | CASSLYRDRVKETQYF | TGTGCCAGCTCACTGTACCGGGACAGGGTGAAAGAGACCCAGTACTTC
TRBD1 | TRBJ1-6 | TRBV2 | . | CASSGVQGLSPLHF | TGTGCCAGCAGTGGGGTACAGGGGCTTTCACCCCTCCACTTT
TRBD1 | TRBJ1-6 | TRBV6-6 | . | CASSFGTGVPSPLHF | TGTGCCAGCAGCTTCGGGACAGGGGTACCCTCACCCCTCCACTTT
TRBD1 | TRBJ2-2 | TRBV19 | . | CASSMDRGVDTGELFF | TGTGCCAGTAGTATGGACAGGGGGGTTGACACCGGGGAGCTGTTTTTT
. | TRBJ1-1 | TRBV28 | . | CASSSQTLDSIQAFF | TGTGCCAGCAGTTCCCAAACCCTTGACAGCATCCAAGCTTTCTTT
. | TRBJ1-3 | TRBV10-3 | . | CAITGNPGNTIYF | TGTGCCATCACAGGGAATCCTGGAAACACCATATATTTT
. | TRBJ1-6 | TRBV18 | . | CASSPRDSTNSPLHF | TGTGCCAGCTCACCCCGGGACTCAACAAATTCACCCCTCCACTTT
TRBD1 | TRBJ2-1 | TRBV6-5 | . | CASSRPGQGNNEQFF | TGTGCCAGCAGTAGACCGGGACAGGGAAACAATGAGCAGTTCTTC
TRBD1 | TRBJ1-1 | TRBV12-3/TRBV12-4 | . | CASSLGDSKEAFF | TGTGCCAGCAGTTTAGGGGACAGTAAAGAAGCTTTCTTT
TRBD2 | TRBJ2-1 | TRBV2 | . | CASSGPWASGDNEQFF | TGTGCCAGCAGTGGACCCTGGGCTAGCGGGGACAATGAGCAGTTCTTC
TRBD1 | TRBJ2-3 | TRBV11-1 | . | CASSFQRQGSTDTQYF | TGTGCCAGCAGCTTCCAGAGACAGGGGTCCACAGATACGCAGTATTTT
. | TRBJ1-1 | TRBV3-1/TRBV3-2 | . | CASSRNGLGGRGEAFF | TGTGCCAGCAGCCGGAACGGACTTGGGGGACGGGGTGAAGCTTTCTTT
. | TRBJ2-1 | TRBV6-5 | . | CASRTDLSSYNEQFF | TGTGCCAGCAGAACCGACCTGAGCTCCTACAATGAGCAGTTCTTC
. | TRBJ1-1 | TRBV30 | . | CAWSKGLSTEAFF | TGTGCCTGGAGTAAGGGTTTGAGCACTGAAGCTTTCTTT